This T cell receptor beta chain was retrieved from a study of T cell responses to AZD1222 COVID-19 vaccine. On the study more broadly: Second-dose timings of about 4 or about 12 weeks were pooled.

The CDR3 contains 12 residues. Germline CDR1 and CDR2: MDHEN and SYDVKM. Clones were sequenced by immunoSEQ multiplex PCR, and TCRdb holds only the in-frame ones, with some missing. The data show over 150,000 clones, around nine tenths seen once. As for this clone: Its ends do not fully match the called genes, so a read error is possible.

The sequencing used peripheral blood, collected on day 0 of AZD1222 vaccination. The TCR was taken from an adult in good health. V and J are TRBV28 and TRBJ2-1; D could derive from TRBD1 or TRBD2 (7 bases each). The CDR3 DNA sequence: TGTGCCAGCAGAACGCAGGGGGGGGAGCTGTTCTTC. Translating gives CASRTQGGELFF.